Listed below are T cell receptor beta chains from one sample, sequenced in a study of T cells in Graves' hyperthyroidism and ophthalmopathy. MiXCR, applied by TCRdb to the multiplex PCR reads, yields one record per CDR3 protein. The data show around 290,000 distinct CDR3 sequences, with roughly 14% seen just once and around 7.9% held by the top ten. Sequenced: blood. Every receptor here comes from a woman aged 25-40 years with Graves' hyperthyroidism that later progressed to Graves' ophthalmopathy. Each CDR3 is given with its conserved first and last residue. The order of the fields is D gene, J gene, clone size, V gene, CDR3 DNA, CDR3 protein. The D gene is left open where the match is weak. Size tells how often a clone was seen (once, few, many) or the class of an expanded clone, and some rows leave it out.

d_call: TRBD2; j_call: TRBJ2-7; clone_size: many; v_call: TRBV11-2; cdr3_nt: TGTGCCAGCAGCTTAGTGCTGGGGGAGGGGGGTAGCGGGAGGATGTACTACGAGCAGTACTTC; cdr3_aa: CASSLVLGEGGSGRMYYEQYF
d_call: TRBD2; j_call: TRBJ2-7; clone_size: once; v_call: TRBV9; cdr3_nt: TGTGCCAGCAGCGAAGGACTAGCGGGAGGTGTCGAGCAGTACTTC; cdr3_aa: CASSEGLAGGVEQYF
d_call: -; j_call: TRBJ2-1; clone_size: many; v_call: TRBV7-9; cdr3_nt: TGTGCCAGCAGCTTACTACTCCGCTCCTACAATGAGCAGTTCTTC; cdr3_aa: CASSLLLRSYNEQFF
d_call: TRBD2; j_call: TRBJ2-7; clone_size: many; v_call: TRBV7-2; cdr3_nt: TGTGCCAGCAGCTTAGGACTAGCGGGAGCTGAGCAGTACTTC; cdr3_aa: CASSLGLAGAEQYF
d_call: -; j_call: TRBJ2-7; clone_size: few; v_call: TRBV5-4; cdr3_nt: TGTGCCAGCAGCTTGGGGGGGAAAGCCGAGCAGTACTTC; cdr3_aa: CASSLGGKAEQYF
d_call: -; j_call: TRBJ2-7; clone_size: many; v_call: TRBV7-2; cdr3_nt: TGTGCCAGCAGCGCTGGGATCGGCGGGATAGACGAGCAGTACTTC; cdr3_aa: CASSAGIGGIDEQYF
d_call: TRBD1; j_call: TRBJ2-5; clone_size: -; v_call: TRBV19; cdr3_nt: TGTGCCAGTAGGGGACAGGCGGCCCAAGAGACCCAGTACTTC; cdr3_aa: CASRGQAAQETQYF
d_call: -; j_call: TRBJ2-1; clone_size: few; v_call: TRBV5-4; cdr3_nt: TGTGCCAGCCAGCCCCTGGGCGGCTCCTACAATGAGCAGTTCTTC; cdr3_aa: CASQPLGGSYNEQFF
d_call: -; j_call: TRBJ1-6; clone_size: many; v_call: TRBV28; cdr3_nt: TGTGCCAGCAGTTTAGTGCAGGGTAATTCACCCCTCCACTTT; cdr3_aa: CASSLVQGNSPLHF
d_call: TRBD2; j_call: TRBJ2-5; clone_size: few; v_call: TRBV5-1; cdr3_nt: TGCGCCAGCAGCTTGATTCTAGCGGGAGGGTCAGGAGAGACCCAGTACTTC; cdr3_aa: CASSLILAGGSGETQYF
d_call: -; j_call: TRBJ2-1; clone_size: many; v_call: TRBV12-3/TRBV12-4; cdr3_nt: TGTGCCAGCAGTTTCTCGGCAGGCGAGCAGTTCTTC; cdr3_aa: CASSFSAGEQFF
d_call: -; j_call: TRBJ2-7; clone_size: -; v_call: TRBV6-1; cdr3_nt: TGTGCCAGCAGCCGCGGGGAAAATGACGAGCAGTACTTC; cdr3_aa: CASSRGENDEQYF
d_call: -; j_call: TRBJ2-1; clone_size: many; v_call: TRBV5-1; cdr3_nt: TGCGCCAGCAGCGAGGAGTCAAGCTGGTTCTTC; cdr3_aa: CASSEESSWFF
d_call: -; j_call: TRBJ1-1; clone_size: many; v_call: TRBV18; cdr3_nt: TGTGCCAGCTCACCACCGGTGGCAGCTGAAGCTTTCTTT; cdr3_aa: CASSPPVAAEAFF
d_call: TRBD2; j_call: TRBJ2-1; clone_size: many; v_call: TRBV28; cdr3_nt: TGTGCCAGCAGTTTGACTAGCGGGAGAAATGAGCAGTTCTTC; cdr3_aa: CASSLTSGRNEQFF
d_call: TRBD1; j_call: TRBJ2-2; clone_size: few; v_call: TRBV6-1; cdr3_nt: TGTGCCAGCAGAAGACAGTCAGGGGGCGGGGAGCTGTTTTTT; cdr3_aa: CASRRQSGGGELFF
d_call: TRBD1; j_call: TRBJ2-7; clone_size: many; v_call: TRBV29-1; cdr3_nt: TGCAGCGTTGAAAAGGGACAGGGGCCCAAACCATACGAGCAGTACTTC; cdr3_aa: CSVEKGQGPKPYEQYF
d_call: TRBD1; j_call: TRBJ1-2; clone_size: few; v_call: TRBV6-1; cdr3_nt: TGTGCCAGCAGTACAAGGGACAGGGGGAGCTATGGCTACACCTTC; cdr3_aa: CASSTRDRGSYGYTF
d_call: -; j_call: TRBJ2-5; clone_size: many; v_call: TRBV7-2; cdr3_nt: TGTGCCAGCAGCGCGACTAGGCTAGAGACCCAGTACTTC; cdr3_aa: CASSATRLETQYF
d_call: -; j_call: TRBJ2-5; clone_size: many; v_call: TRBV6-5; cdr3_nt: TGTGCCAGCAGTTACTCGATATGGAAGACCCAGTACTTC; cdr3_aa: CASSYSIWKTQYF
d_call: -; j_call: TRBJ1-5; clone_size: -; v_call: TRBV24-1; cdr3_nt: TGTGCCACCAGTGGGGGAGGGGGAGGAAATCAGCCCCAGCATTTT; cdr3_aa: CATSGGGGGNQPQHF
d_call: TRBD2; j_call: TRBJ2-1; clone_size: many; v_call: TRBV9; cdr3_nt: TGTGCCAGCAGCGTACGGGGGGAACTGGGCAATGAGCAGTTCTTC; cdr3_aa: CASSVRGELGNEQFF
d_call: -; j_call: TRBJ2-3; clone_size: -; v_call: TRBV15; cdr3_nt: TGTGCCACCAGCAGAGTTACCTCGACAGATACGCAGTATTTT; cdr3_aa: CATSRVTSTDTQYF
d_call: -; j_call: TRBJ2-7; clone_size: many; v_call: TRBV20-1; cdr3_nt: TGCAGTGCTGGCCTGGGCGGAACCGCCTTTTCCTACGAGCAGTACTTC; cdr3_aa: CSAGLGGTAFSYEQYF
d_call: -; j_call: TRBJ1-2; clone_size: many; v_call: TRBV6-5; cdr3_nt: TGTGCCAGCAGTTACACGGCCCCTGGCTACACCTTC; cdr3_aa: CASSYTAPGYTF
d_call: TRBD2; j_call: TRBJ2-5; clone_size: few; v_call: TRBV29-1; cdr3_nt: TGCAGCGTTGAAGATCAGGGGACTAGGTACTTC; cdr3_aa: CSVEDQGTRYF
d_call: TRBD2; j_call: TRBJ2-1; clone_size: few; v_call: TRBV19; cdr3_nt: TGTGCCAGTAGACGAATAGCGGGAGGTGACAATGAGCAGTTCTTC; cdr3_aa: CASRRIAGGDNEQFF
d_call: TRBD2; j_call: TRBJ2-1; clone_size: -; v_call: TRBV5-1; cdr3_nt: TGCGCCAGCAGCTTGGATGCCTCCGAGACTAGCGGGAGTCGGGCCTACAATGAGCAGTTCTTC; cdr3_aa: CASSLDASETSGSRAYNEQFF
d_call: TRBD1; j_call: TRBJ1-4; clone_size: many; v_call: TRBV19; cdr3_nt: TGTGCCAGTAGCGGAGGGACAGGGGGCCATGAAAAACTGTTTTTT; cdr3_aa: CASSGGTGGHEKLFF
d_call: -; j_call: TRBJ1-3; clone_size: many; v_call: TRBV13; cdr3_nt: TGTGCCAGCAGCTTAGGAGTTGGAAACACCATATATTTT; cdr3_aa: CASSLGVGNTIYF
d_call: -; j_call: TRBJ1-1; clone_size: many; v_call: TRBV29-1; cdr3_nt: TGCAGCGTTCGTCGGACAAATATGAACACTGAAGCTTTCTTT; cdr3_aa: CSVRRTNMNTEAFF
d_call: TRBD2; j_call: TRBJ2-3; clone_size: -; v_call: TRBV9; cdr3_nt: TGTACCAGCAGCGTACGGGAGACTAGCGGATTCACAGATACGCAGTATTTT; cdr3_aa: CTSSVRETSGFTDTQYF
d_call: -; j_call: TRBJ2-3; clone_size: -; v_call: TRBV27; cdr3_nt: TGTACCAGCAGCGACTTAACTCTTATGACAGATACGCAGTATTTT; cdr3_aa: CTSSDLTLMTDTQYF
d_call: -; j_call: TRBJ2-5; clone_size: many; v_call: TRBV27; cdr3_nt: TGTGCCAGCAGTTTAGGAGCCAGGGAAGGCCGTCGAGGAGAGACCCAGTACTTC; cdr3_aa: CASSLGAREGRRGETQYF
d_call: TRBD2; j_call: TRBJ2-3; clone_size: -; v_call: TRBV7-2; cdr3_nt: TGTGCCAGCAGGGATAGACTAGCGGGGAACACAGATACGCAGTATTTT; cdr3_aa: CASRDRLAGNTDTQYF
d_call: -; j_call: TRBJ2-1; clone_size: many; v_call: TRBV18; cdr3_nt: TGTGCCAGCTCATTAACTACCCTCCGCCTGGCTGATCGCAATGAGCAGTTCTTC; cdr3_aa: CASSLTTLRLADRNEQFF
d_call: -; j_call: TRBJ1-1; clone_size: few; v_call: TRBV5-6; cdr3_nt: TGTGTCAGCAGCCCAATGGGACGGATGAACACTGAAGCTTTCTTT; cdr3_aa: CVSSPMGRMNTEAFF
d_call: TRBD2; j_call: TRBJ2-1; clone_size: few; v_call: TRBV7-3; cdr3_nt: TGTGCCAGCAGCCCTCAACCCGGGACTAGCGGGAGGGCCTTCTACAATGAGCAGTTCTTC; cdr3_aa: CASSPQPGTSGRAFYNEQFF
d_call: -; j_call: TRBJ2-1; clone_size: many; v_call: TRBV28; cdr3_nt: TGTGCCAGCAGTACCAGTGCCTCTTCTACCCCCCCCCATGAGCAGTTCTTC; cdr3_aa: CASSTSASSTPPHEQFF
d_call: TRBD2; j_call: TRBJ2-1; clone_size: many; v_call: TRBV24-1; cdr3_nt: TGTGCCAGCCGATCTAGCGGGAGTAGAGGAGAGCAGTTCTTC; cdr3_aa: CASRSSGSRGEQFF
d_call: -; j_call: TRBJ2-3; clone_size: few; v_call: TRBV4-3; cdr3_nt: TGCGCCAGCAGCCAAGATTTAGGGAGAAGCACAGATACGCAGTATTTT; cdr3_aa: CASSQDLGRSTDTQYF
d_call: TRBD1; j_call: TRBJ2-7; clone_size: few; v_call: TRBV25-1; cdr3_nt: TGTGCCAGCAGTGGACAGGGGTTCCCTTCCTACGAGCAGTACTTC; cdr3_aa: CASSGQGFPSYEQYF
d_call: TRBD1; j_call: TRBJ1-5; clone_size: -; v_call: TRBV27; cdr3_nt: TGTGCCAGCAGTTTATTAGCAGGGGGCAGCAATCAGCCCCAGCATTTT; cdr3_aa: CASSLLAGGSNQPQHF
d_call: -; j_call: TRBJ1-1; clone_size: medium-sized; v_call: TRBV5-1; cdr3_nt: TGTGCCAGCAGCTTAATGGGTAACACTGAAGCTTTCTTT; cdr3_aa: CASSLMGNTEAFF
d_call: TRBD1; j_call: TRBJ2-7; clone_size: many; v_call: TRBV29-1; cdr3_nt: TGCAGCGTACGGACAGGGGTAGTTGGTGAGCAGTACTTC; cdr3_aa: CSVRTGVVGEQYF
d_call: -; j_call: TRBJ2-1; clone_size: many; v_call: TRBV11-2; cdr3_nt: TGTGCCAGCAGCTCGCCGGGACTCTACAATGAGCAGTTCTTC; cdr3_aa: CASSSPGLYNEQFF
d_call: TRBD2; j_call: TRBJ2-1; clone_size: many; v_call: TRBV12-3/TRBV12-4; cdr3_nt: TGTGCCAGCAGTTCCGGGGGGTCTAGCGGGGGACCGGGCTACAATGAGCAGTTCTTC; cdr3_aa: CASSSGGSSGGPGYNEQFF
d_call: -; j_call: TRBJ2-2; clone_size: many; v_call: TRBV2; cdr3_nt: TGTGCCAGCAGTGTTCGAGACACCGGGGAGCTGTTTTTT; cdr3_aa: CASSVRDTGELFF
d_call: TRBD2; j_call: TRBJ2-1; clone_size: many; v_call: TRBV9; cdr3_nt: TGTGCCAGCAGCGCCGGAGGCACTAGCGGAGAGCAGTTCTTC; cdr3_aa: CASSAGGTSGEQFF
d_call: -; j_call: TRBJ2-1; clone_size: -; v_call: TRBV5-4; cdr3_nt: TGTGCCAGCAGCTGGGAACTGGAGAGGAGGAATGAGCAGTTCTTC; cdr3_aa: CASSWELERRNEQFF
d_call: TRBD2; j_call: TRBJ2-3; clone_size: many; v_call: TRBV7-9; cdr3_nt: TGTGCCAGCAGCCCGGGGACTAGCGGGAGGGCCTACACAGATACGCAGTATTTT; cdr3_aa: CASSPGTSGRAYTDTQYF
d_call: TRBD1; j_call: TRBJ2-1; clone_size: many; v_call: TRBV5-6; cdr3_nt: TGTGCCAGCAGCTACGTGGGACAGGGGGGCAATGAGCAGTTCTTC; cdr3_aa: CASSYVGQGGNEQFF
d_call: -; j_call: TRBJ2-7; clone_size: -; v_call: TRBV4-1; cdr3_nt: TGCGCCAGCAGCCAAGATGGAGAGACATCCTCCTCCTACGAGCAGTACTTC; cdr3_aa: CASSQDGETSSSYEQYF